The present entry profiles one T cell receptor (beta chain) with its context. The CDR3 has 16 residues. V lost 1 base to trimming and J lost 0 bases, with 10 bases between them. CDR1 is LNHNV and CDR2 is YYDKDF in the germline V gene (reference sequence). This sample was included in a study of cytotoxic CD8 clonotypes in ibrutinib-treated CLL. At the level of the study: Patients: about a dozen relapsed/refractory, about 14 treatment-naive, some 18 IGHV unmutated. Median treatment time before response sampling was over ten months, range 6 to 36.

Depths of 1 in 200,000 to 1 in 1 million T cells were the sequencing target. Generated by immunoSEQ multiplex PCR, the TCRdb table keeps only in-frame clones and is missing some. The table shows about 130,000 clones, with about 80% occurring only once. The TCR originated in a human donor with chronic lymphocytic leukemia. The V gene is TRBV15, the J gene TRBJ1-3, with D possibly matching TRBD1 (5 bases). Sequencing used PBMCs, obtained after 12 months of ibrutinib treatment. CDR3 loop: CATSRGGSASGNTIYF. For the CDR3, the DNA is TGTGCCACCAGCAGAGGGGGCTCCGCCTCTGGAAACACCATATATTTT.